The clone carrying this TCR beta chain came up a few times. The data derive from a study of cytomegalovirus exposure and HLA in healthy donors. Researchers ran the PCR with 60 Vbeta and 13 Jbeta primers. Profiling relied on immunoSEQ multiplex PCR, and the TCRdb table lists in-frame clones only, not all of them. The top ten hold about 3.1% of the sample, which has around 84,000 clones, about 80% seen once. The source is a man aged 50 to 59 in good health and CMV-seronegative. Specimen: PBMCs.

In DNA, the CDR3 is TGCGCCAGCAGTCGGGGATTTAGCGGGTCGAACACCGGGGAGCTGTTTTTT. Translated, it gives CASSRGFSGSNTGELFF. The chain links TRBV4-3 to TRBJ2-2; 7 nucleotides match TRBD2. Trimming cost V 6 bases and J 0 bases; bases outside gene matches: 10. The CDR3 is 17 residues long. Germline lookup yields CDR1 LGHNA and CDR2 YSLEER.